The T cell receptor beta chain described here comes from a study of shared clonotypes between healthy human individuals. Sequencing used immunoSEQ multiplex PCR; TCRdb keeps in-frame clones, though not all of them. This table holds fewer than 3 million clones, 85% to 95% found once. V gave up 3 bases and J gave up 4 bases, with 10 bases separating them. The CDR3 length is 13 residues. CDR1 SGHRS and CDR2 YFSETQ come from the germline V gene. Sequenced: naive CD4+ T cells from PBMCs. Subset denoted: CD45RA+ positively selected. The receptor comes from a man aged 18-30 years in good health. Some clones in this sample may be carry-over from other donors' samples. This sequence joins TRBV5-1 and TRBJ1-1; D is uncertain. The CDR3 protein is CASSSGPGTEAFF. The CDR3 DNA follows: TGCGCCAGCAGCTCCGGCCCGGGCACTGAAGCTTTCTTT.